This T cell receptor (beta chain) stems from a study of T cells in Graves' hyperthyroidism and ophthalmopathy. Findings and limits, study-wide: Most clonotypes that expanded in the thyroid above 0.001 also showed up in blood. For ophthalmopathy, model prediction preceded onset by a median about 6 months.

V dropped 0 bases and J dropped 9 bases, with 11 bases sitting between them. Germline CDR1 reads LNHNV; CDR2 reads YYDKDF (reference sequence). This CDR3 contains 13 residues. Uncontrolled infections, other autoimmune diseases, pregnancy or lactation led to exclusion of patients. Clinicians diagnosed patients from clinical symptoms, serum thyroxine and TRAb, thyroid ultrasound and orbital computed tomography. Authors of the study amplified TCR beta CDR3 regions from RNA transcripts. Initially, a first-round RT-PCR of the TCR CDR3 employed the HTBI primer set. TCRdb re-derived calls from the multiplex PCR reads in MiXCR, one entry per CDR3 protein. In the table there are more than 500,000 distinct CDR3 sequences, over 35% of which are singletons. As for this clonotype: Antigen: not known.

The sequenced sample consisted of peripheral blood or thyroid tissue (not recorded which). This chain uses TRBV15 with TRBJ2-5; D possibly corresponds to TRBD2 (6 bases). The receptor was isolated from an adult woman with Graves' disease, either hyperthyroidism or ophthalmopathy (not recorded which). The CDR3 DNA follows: TGTGCCACCAGCAGAGAGGGGGGTCAGCCCCAGTACTTC. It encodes CATSREGGQPQYF.